These 5 T cell receptor beta chains were sequenced from one sample in a study of early T cells in non-severe SARS-CoV-2 infection. TCRdb reprocessed the 5' RACE reads with MiXCR, giving one entry per CDR3 protein. Of roughly 72,000 distinct CDR3 sequences in the sample, around 11% were seen once. The sequenced sample was whole blood, obtained at baseline. These receptors all come from an adult who was a healthcare worker with PCR-confirmed SARS-CoV-2 infection or an uninfected control (not recorded which).

This sequence joins TRBV24-1 and TRBJ2-3; TRBD1 matches 7 bases. The germline CDR1 and CDR2 sequences are KGHDR and SFDVKD. J gave up 4 bases and V 4 bases, and 13 bases lay outside the gene matches. This CDR3 is built from 17 residues. CDR3 sequence reads: CATSDPLTGRSADTQYF. The CDR3 DNA follows: TGTGCCACCAGTGACCCACTGACAGGGCGGAGCGCAGATACGCAGTATTTT.

The J gene is TRBJ2-3, the V gene TRBV20-1; D uncertain. The germline gives CDR1 DFQATT, CDR2 SNEGSKA (reference sequence). The CDR3 sequence is 10 residues long. CDR3 nucleotides: TGCACCGCCAAGAAGGATACGCAGTATTTT. Protein: CTAKKDTQYF.

This chain links TRBV29-1 with TRBJ2-5; D is possibly TRBD1 (6 bases). The CDR3 contains 14 residues. V was shortened by 5 bases and J by 4 bases, with 17 bases between the two germline ends. Germline CDR1 reads SQVTM; CDR2 reads ANQGSEA. The CDR3 here is CSVRQGSAGETQYF. The CDR3 nucleotides are TGCAGCGTTCGGCAGGGGTCGGCCGGAGAGACCCAGTACTTC.

This clonotype was observed many times. The rearrangement links TRBV29-1 to TRBJ2-3, with 8 positions matching TRBD1. V shed 7 bases, J shed 3 bases, and the junction held 9 bases outside the gene matches. The CDR3 has 14 amino acids. The germline V gene encodes CDR1 SQVTM and CDR2 ANQGSEA. The CDR3 spells CSDSGGADTDTQYF. As DNA, the CDR3 is TGCAGCGACTCAGGGGGCGCCGATACAGATACGCAGTATTTT.

The sample holds many counts of this clonotype. This chain joins TRBV29-1 and TRBJ2-1; TRBD2 might be the D (6 bases). V shed 4 bases and J shed 3 bases, with 16 bases lying between them. Looked up from germline, CDR1 is SQVTM and CDR2 is ANQGSEA. The CDR3 runs 15 residues. CDR3 nucleotide sequence: TGCAGCGTTGTGCCGCGGGGCCAAGTCTACAATGAGCAGTTCTTC. This codes for CSVVPRGQVYNEQFF.